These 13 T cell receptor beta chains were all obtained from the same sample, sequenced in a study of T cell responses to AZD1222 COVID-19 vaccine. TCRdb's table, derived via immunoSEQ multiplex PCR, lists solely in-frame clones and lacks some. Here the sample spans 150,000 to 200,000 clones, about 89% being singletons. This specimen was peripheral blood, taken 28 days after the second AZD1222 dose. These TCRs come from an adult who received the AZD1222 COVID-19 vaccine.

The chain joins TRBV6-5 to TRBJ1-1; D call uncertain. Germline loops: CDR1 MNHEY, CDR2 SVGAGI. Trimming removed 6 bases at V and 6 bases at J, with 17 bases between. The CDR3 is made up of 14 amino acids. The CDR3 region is CASRETAGDAEAFF. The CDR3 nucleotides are TGTGCCAGCAGGGAGACCGCGGGCGACGCTGAAGCTTTCTTT.

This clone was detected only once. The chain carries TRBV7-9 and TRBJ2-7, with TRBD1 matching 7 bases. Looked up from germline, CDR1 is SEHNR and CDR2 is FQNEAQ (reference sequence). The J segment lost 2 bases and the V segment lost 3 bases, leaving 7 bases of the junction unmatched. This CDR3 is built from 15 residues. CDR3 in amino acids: CASSFSKTGTYEQYF. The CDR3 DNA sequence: TGTGCCAGCAGCTTTAGTAAGACAGGGACCTACGAGCAGTACTTC.

In nucleotides, the CDR3 is TGTGCCAGCAGTGGGGGGTCCCTTCAGCCCCAGCATTTT. As protein: CASSGGSLQPQHF. The chain joins TRBV2 to TRBJ1-5, with D possibly matching TRBD1 (5 bases). Trimming took off 4 bases at V and 6 bases at J, with 10 bases between the two ends. Germline V lookup: CDR1 SNHLY, CDR2 FYNNEI. The CDR3 covers 13 residues. Looking up the rest from reference TRBV2 and TRBJ1-5 gives the full variable domain: EPEVTQTPSHQVTQMGQEVILRCVPISNHLYFYWYRQILGQKVEFLVSFYNNEISEKSEIFDDQFSVERPDGSNFTLKIRSTKLEDSAMYFCASSGGSLQPQHFGDGTRLSIL.

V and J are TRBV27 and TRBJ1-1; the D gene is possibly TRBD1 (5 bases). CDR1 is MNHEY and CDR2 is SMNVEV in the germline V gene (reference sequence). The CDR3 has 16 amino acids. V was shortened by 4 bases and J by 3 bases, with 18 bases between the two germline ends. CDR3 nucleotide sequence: TGTGCCAGCAGTTCCTATCGGACCTCGGGGGACACTGAAGCTTTCTTT. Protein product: CASSSYRTSGDTEAFF.

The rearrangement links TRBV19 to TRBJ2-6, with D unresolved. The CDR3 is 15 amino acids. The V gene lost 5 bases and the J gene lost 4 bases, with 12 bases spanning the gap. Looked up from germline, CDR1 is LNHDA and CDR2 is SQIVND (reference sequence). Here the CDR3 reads CASSLDLGGANVLTF. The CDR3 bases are TGTGCCAGTAGTCTGGACCTGGGAGGGGCCAACGTCCTGACTTTC.

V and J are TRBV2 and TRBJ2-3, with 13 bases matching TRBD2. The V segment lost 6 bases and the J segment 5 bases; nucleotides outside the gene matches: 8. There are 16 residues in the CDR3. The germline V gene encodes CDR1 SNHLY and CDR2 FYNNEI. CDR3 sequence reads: CASRLAGGPRGDTQYF. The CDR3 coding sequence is TGTGCCAGCAGACTAGCGGGAGGGCCTCGGGGAGATACGCAGTATTTT.

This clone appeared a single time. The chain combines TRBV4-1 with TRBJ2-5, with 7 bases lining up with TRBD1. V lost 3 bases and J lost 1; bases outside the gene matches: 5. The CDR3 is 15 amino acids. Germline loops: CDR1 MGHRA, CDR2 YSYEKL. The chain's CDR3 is CASSHLWDSQETQYF. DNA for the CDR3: TGCGCCAGCAGCCACCTCTGGGACAGCCAAGAGACCCAGTACTTC.

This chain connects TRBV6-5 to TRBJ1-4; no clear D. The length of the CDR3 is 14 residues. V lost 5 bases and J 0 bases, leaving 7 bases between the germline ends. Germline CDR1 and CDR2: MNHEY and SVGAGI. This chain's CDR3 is CASSTAATNEKLFF. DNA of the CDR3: TGTGCCAGCAGTACGGCCGCAACTAATGAAAAACTGTTTTTT.

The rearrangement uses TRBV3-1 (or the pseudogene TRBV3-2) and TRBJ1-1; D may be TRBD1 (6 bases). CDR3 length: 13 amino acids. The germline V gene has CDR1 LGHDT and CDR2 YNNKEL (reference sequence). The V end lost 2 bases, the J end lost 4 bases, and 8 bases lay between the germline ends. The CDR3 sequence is CASSQIGGTEAFF. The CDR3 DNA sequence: TGTGCCAGCAGCCAAATAGGGGGCACTGAAGCTTTCTTT.

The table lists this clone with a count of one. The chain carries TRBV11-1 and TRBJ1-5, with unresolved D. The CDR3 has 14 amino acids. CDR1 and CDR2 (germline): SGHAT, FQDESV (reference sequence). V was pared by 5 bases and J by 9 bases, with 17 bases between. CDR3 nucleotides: TGTGCCAGCAGCCCGGACCCCTACCGGGGGCCCCAGCATTTT. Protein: CASSPDPYRGPQHF. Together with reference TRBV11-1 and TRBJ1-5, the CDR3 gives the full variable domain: EAEVAQSPRYKITEKSQAVAFWCDPISGHATLYWYRQILGQGPELLVQFQDESVVDDSQLPKDRFSAERLKGVDSTLKIQPAELGDSAMYLCASSPDPYRGPQHFGDGTRLSIL.

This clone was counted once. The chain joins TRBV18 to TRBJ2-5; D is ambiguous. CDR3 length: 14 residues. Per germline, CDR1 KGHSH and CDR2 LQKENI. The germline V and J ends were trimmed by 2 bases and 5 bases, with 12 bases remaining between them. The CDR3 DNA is TGTGCCAGCTCACCAAGAGGCTCTGTGGAGACCCAGTACTTC. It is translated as CASSPRGSVETQYF.

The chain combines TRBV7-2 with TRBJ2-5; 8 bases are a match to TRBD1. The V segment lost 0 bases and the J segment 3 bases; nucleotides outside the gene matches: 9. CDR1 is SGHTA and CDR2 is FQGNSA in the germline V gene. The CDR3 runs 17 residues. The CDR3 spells CASSLAGGAGGEETQYF. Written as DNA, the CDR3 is TGTGCCAGCAGCTTAGCCGGAGGGGCAGGGGGCGAAGAGACCCAGTACTTC.

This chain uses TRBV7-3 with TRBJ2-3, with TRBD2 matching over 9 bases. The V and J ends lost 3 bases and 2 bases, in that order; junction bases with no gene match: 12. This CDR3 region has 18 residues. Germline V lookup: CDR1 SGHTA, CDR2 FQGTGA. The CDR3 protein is CASSFRVTSGGSTDTQYF. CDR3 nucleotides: TGTGCCAGCAGCTTCAGGGTTACGAGCGGGGGGTCCACAGATACGCAGTATTTT.